The 10 T cell receptor beta chains listed next were all sequenced from one sample in a study of blood T cells in healthy people across ages. The second PCR ran roughly 6 to 12 cycles with a sample-barcoded 5' primer and J-beta primers. MiXCR was run by TCRdb on the 5' RACE reads, yielding one entry per CDR3 protein. The repertoire has about 760,000 distinct CDR3 sequences, about 25% of them found once; the top ten carry around 9.2%. The same data also contributed to another study, on T cells of mothers and their children.

Input material: blood. These receptors all come from a boy between 10 and 17 years old in good health.

Written as DNA, the CDR3 is TGCAGTGCTGTATATCGGGATGAGCAGTTCTTC. Protein product: CSAVYRDEQFF. The chain has TRBV20-1 and TRBJ2-1; unclear D gene. Trimming removed 5 bases at V and 8 bases at J, with 10 bases between. This CDR3 is built from 11 residues. Germline V CDR1 and CDR2: DFQATT, SNEGSKA (reference sequence).

The rearrangement links TRBV7-2 to TRBJ2-4, with 9 bases fitting TRBD2. The ends lost 4 bases at V and 9 bases at J; junction bases unmatched: 16. Germline CDR1 and CDR2: SGHTA and FQGNSA. This CDR3 has 17 amino acids. The CDR3 here is CASSCPCGGEMVGIQYF. In DNA form, the CDR3 reads TGTGCCAGCAGCTGCCCCTGCGGGGGGGAGATGGTCGGCATTCAGTACTTC.

This clonotype was observed a few times. This chain connects TRBV3-1 to TRBJ2-5; TRBD1 aligns across 8 bases. The J call could be wrong; TRBJ2-7 is a better fit for the DNA end. Germline V gene lookup returns CDR1 LGHDT and CDR2 YNNKEL (reference sequence). The CDR3 has 16 residues. The CDR3 protein is CASSQNWDRSFYEQYF. In nucleotides, the CDR3 is TGTGCCAGCAGCCAGAACTGGGACAGGAGTTTCTACGAGCAGTACTTC.

The chain uses TRBV5-6 and TRBJ1-5, with a weak D call TRBD1 (6 bases). Germline V gene sequence: CDR1 SGHDT, CDR2 YYEEEE. This CDR3 region has 17 residues. Trimming took off 3 bases at V and 4 bases at J, with 20 bases between the two ends. The CDR3 sequence is CASSYTRGGVRNQPQHF. In nucleotides, the CDR3 is TGTGCCAGCAGCTACACTCGGGGGGGCGTAAGGAATCAGCCCCAGCATTTT.

This clonotype was seen once. Being one base from a much bigger clone, this may be a read error. The gene calls are TRBV7-6 and TRBJ1-5; perhaps TRBD1 as D (5 bases). The germline CDR1 and CDR2 sequences are SGHVS and FNYEAQ. The CDR3 contains 14 residues. V dropped 3 bases and J dropped 0 bases, with 6 bases sitting between them. The DNA of the CDR3 is TGTGCCAGCAGCTTGGACAATAGCAATCAGCCCCAGCATTTT. This gives the protein CASSLDNSNQPQHF.

This clonotype was seen only a few times. The chain combines TRBV27 with TRBJ2-5; the D gene is possibly TRBD2 (6 bases). Gene TRBJ2-7 matches the end of the DNA better, so the J call may be wrong. Per germline, CDR1 MNHEY and CDR2 SMNVEV (reference sequence). CDR3 length equals 15 residues. CDR3 protein: CASSLWRELVHEQYF. In nucleotides, the CDR3 is TGTGCCAGCAGTTTGTGGAGGGAGCTCGTCCACGAGCAGTACTTC.

Ten or more counts support this clonotype. The chain carries TRBV28 and TRBJ2-5; 12 bases align to TRBD2. Germline values: CDR1 MDHEN, CDR2 SYDVKM. Trimming removed 6 bases from V and 4 bases from J; junction bases left unmatched: 3. The CDR3 has 14 residues. CDR3 sequence (DNA): TGTGCCAGCAGCCCGGGACTAGCGGGAGAGACCCAGTACTTC. Amino acid sequence: CASSPGLAGETQYF. The whole variable domain, remainder taken from reference TRBV28 and TRBJ2-5, is DVKVTQSSRYLVKRTGEKVFLECVQDMDHENMFWYRQDPGLGLRLIYFSYDVKMKEKGDIPEGYSVSREKKERFSLILESASTNQTSMYLCASSPGLAGETQYFGPGTRLLVL.

The table lists this clonotype with a few counts. The chain uses TRBV29-1 and TRBJ2-1; D is ambiguous. V dropped 4 bases and J dropped 8 bases, with 9 bases sitting between them. Germline V gives CDR1 SQVTM, CDR2 ANQGSEA. CDR3 length: 11 residues. This CDR3 reads CSVALDHEQFF. DNA of the CDR3: TGCAGCGTTGCATTAGACCATGAGCAGTTCTTC.

A few counts support this clonotype. This chain uses TRBV5-1 with TRBJ2-4; D is possibly TRBD1 (5 bases). Trimming removed 0 bases at V and 7 bases at J, with 11 bases between. The CDR3 totals 14 residues. Germline CDR1 is SGHRS and CDR2 is YFSETQ. DNA for the CDR3: TGCGCCAGCAGCTTGGTTCAGGGCAGGAACATTCAGTACTTC. It translates to CASSLVQGRNIQYF.

The V call is TRBV29-1, the J call TRBJ2-2; D assignment may be TRBD1 or TRBD2 (5 bases each). The germline gives CDR1 SQVTM, CDR2 ANQGSEA. The CDR3 consists of 16 residues. Trimming pared 2 bases from V and 3 bases from J, leaving 16 bases between. The CDR3 DNA is TGCAGCGTTGAAAGGCTTAGCTGGGACCACACCGGGGAGCTGTTTTTT. Translation: CSVERLSWDHTGELFF.